The clone carrying this T cell receptor beta chain was recorded at least ten times. Each CDR3 protein gets one entry after TCRdb re-called the RT-PCR reads with MiXCR. In the table there are more than 550,000 distinct CDR3 sequences, about 14% of which are singletons. The sequenced sample was memory CD4+ T cells from blood. This TCR derives from a female donor in good health, serving as a healthy control.

The CDR3, as DNA: TGTGCCAGCAGCGAGGGGCTTAACACCGGGGAGCTGTTTTTT. This encodes CASSEGLNTGELFF. This chain links TRBV9 with TRBJ2-2; D possibly corresponds to TRBD1 (5 bases). CDR1 is SGDLS and CDR2 is YYNGEE in the germline V gene. Trimming cost V 3 bases and J 2 bases, with 8 bases left between them. CDR3 length: 14 amino acids.